What follows are 25 T cell receptor beta chains derived from one specimen sequenced in a study of cytomegalovirus exposure and HLA in healthy donors. Researchers ran the PCR with 60 Vbeta and 13 Jbeta primers. The repertoire was sequenced with immunoSEQ multiplex PCR; TCRdb's copy has only in-frame clones and lacks some. The table shows about 190,000 clones, with approximately 81% occurring only once. Sequenced: PBMCs. The origin of the receptors is a man in his forties or fifties in good health and CMV-seronegative.

This chain joins TRBV2 and TRBJ2-5; D perhaps matches TRBD2 (7 bases). V gave up 5 bases and J gave up 5 bases, with 15 bases separating them. CDR1 is SNHLY and CDR2 is FYNNEI in the germline V gene. The CDR3 has 14 residues. For the CDR3, the DNA is TGTGCCAGCAGTTACACGGAGGGGGGGGAGACCCAGTACTTC. Translation gives CASSYTEGGETQYF. Looking up the rest from reference TRBV2 and TRBJ2-5 gives the full variable domain: EPEVTQTPSHQVTQMGQEVILRCVPISNHLYFYWYRQILGQKVEFLVSFYNNEISEKSEIFDDQFSVERPDGSNFTLKIRSTKLEDSAMYFCASSYTEGGETQYFGPGTRLLVL.

The chain couples TRBV27 to TRBJ2-3; tentatively, D is TRBD2 (6 bases). The CDR3 extends over 13 amino acids. CDR1 is MNHEY and CDR2 is SMNVEV in the germline V gene (reference sequence). The germline V and J ends were trimmed by 6 bases and 2 bases, with 9 bases remaining between them. The CDR3 nucleotides read TGTGCCAGCAGACTGGACTACACAGATACGCAGTATTTT. Protein: CASRLDYTDTQYF.

The chain uses TRBV13 and TRBJ2-5; the D gene is possibly TRBD2 (5 bases). Trimming removed 3 bases from V and 7 bases from J, with 15 bases in between. Germline V gives CDR1 PRHDT, CDR2 FYEKMQ (reference sequence). There are 14 residues in the CDR3. This chain's CDR3 is CASSFRDSGGTQYF. Written as DNA, the CDR3 is TGTGCCAGCAGCTTCCGGGATTCTGGAGGGACCCAGTACTTC.

The rearrangement links TRBV18 to TRBJ1-6; D ambiguous. The CDR3 totals 14 residues. Germline lookup yields CDR1 KGHSH and CDR2 LQKENI. Between the trimmed V and J ends, which lost 6 bases and 10 bases, there was a span of 16 bases. The CDR3 DNA follows: TGTGCCAGCTCCAAGAATCGGGAACGGTCACCCCTCCACTTT. This codes for CASSKNRERSPLHF.

This chain connects TRBV11-3 to TRBJ2-3, with 11 bases matching TRBD1. Germline V CDR1 and CDR2: SGHNT, YENEEA. J was trimmed by 2 bases and V by 5 bases; bases with no gene match: 6. CDR3 length: 16 residues. The CDR3 DNA is TGTGCCAGCAGCCAGCGGACAGGGGGCGTCACAGATACGCAGTATTTT. This gives the protein CASSQRTGGVTDTQYF.

The chain couples TRBV5-1 to TRBJ2-2; a possible D gene is TRBD1 (6 bases). CDR3 size: 14 residues. V gave up 4 bases and J gave up 4 bases, with 11 bases separating them. CDR1 and CDR2 (germline): SGHRS, YFSETQ. The CDR3 loop is CASSPGAATGELFF. For the CDR3, the DNA is TGCGCCAGCAGCCCAGGGGCAGCCACCGGGGAGCTGTTTTTT.

The genes are TRBV5-6 and TRBJ2-2; 8 bases fit TRBD1. The V and J ends lost 2 bases and 4 bases, in that order; junction bases with no gene match: 4. Germline CDR1 reads SGHDT; CDR2 reads YYEEEE. This CDR3 is built from 15 residues. The CDR3 region has the DNA TGTGCCAGCAGCTTCAATACAGGGGGCACCGGGGAGCTGTTTTTT. Translating it yields CASSFNTGGTGELFF. Full variable domain (rest looked up from reference TRBV5-6 and TRBJ2-2): DAGVTQSPTHLIKTRGQQVTLRCSPKSGHDTVSWYQQALGQGPQFIFQYYEEEERQRGNFPDRFSGHQFPNYSSELNVNALLLGDSALYLCASSFNTGGTGELFFGEGSRLTVL.

V and J are TRBV6-6 and TRBJ2-7, with 8 bases identical to TRBD1. Germline-derived CDR1 and CDR2 are MNHNY and SVGAGI (reference sequence). After removal of 7 bases from V and 2 bases from J, the junction contained 7 bases not matched to a gene. This CDR3 is 14 amino acids long. CDR3 in amino acids: CASIGQGKTYEQYF. The CDR3, as DNA: TGTGCCAGCATCGGACAGGGAAAGACCTACGAGCAGTACTTC.

The rearrangement links TRBV6-1 to TRBJ2-7, with D unresolved. CDR3 size: 15 residues. V lost 5 bases, J lost 5 bases, and 19 bases lay in between. Germline V gene lookup returns CDR1 MNHNS and CDR2 SASEGT. The CDR3 reads CASSPLREAEDEQYF. In DNA form, the CDR3 reads TGTGCCAGCAGTCCTCTCCGAGAAGCAGAGGACGAGCAGTACTTC.

This chain uses TRBV5-1 with TRBJ2-1; 11 nucleotides align to TRBD2. The CDR3 has 17 amino acids. Per the germline V gene, CDR1 is SGHRS and CDR2 is YFSETQ. J was trimmed by 5 bases and V by 3 bases; bases with no gene match: 10. In nucleotides, the CDR3 is TGCGCCAGCAGCTCCCTCCCCCTAGCGGGGGGCAACAATGAGCAGTTCTTC. It is translated as CASSSLPLAGGNNEQFF.

This clone came up a few times. In nucleotides, the CDR3 is TGTGCCAGCAGCAAAGCGGGGGGAAATGAGCAGTTCTTC. Protein: CASSKAGGNEQFF. This rearrangement joins TRBV21-1 to TRBJ2-1; TRBD2 is the table's D call, not checked against the DNA. TRBV21-1 is tagged as a pseudogene. The CDR3 extends over 13 amino acids.

The chain has TRBV2 and TRBJ1-5; D is perhaps TRBD1 (6 bases). This CDR3 has 13 amino acids. Germline V gene sequence: CDR1 SNHLY, CDR2 FYNNEI. V lost 8 bases, J lost 6 bases, and 14 bases lay in between. The CDR3 nucleotides read TGTGCCAGCGACGTGGGGGCCGTTCAGCCCCAGCATTTT. Protein sequence: CASDVGAVQPQHF.

This clone was counted a single time. The V gene is TRBV6-4, the J gene TRBJ2-5, with D hard to call. The germline gives CDR1 MRHNA, CDR2 SNTAGT. Trimming took off 6 bases at V and 1 base at J, with 12 bases between the two ends. The CDR3 covers 14 residues. DNA of the CDR3: TGTGCCAGCAGGAGTGTCCGCCTCCAAGAGACCCAGTACTTC. This translates into CASRSVRLQETQYF.

The chain uses TRBV11-3 and TRBJ2-7; D is perhaps TRBD1 (6 bases). V was cut by 5 bases and J by 7 bases, with 18 bases left in between. The CDR3 sequence is 14 residues long. Germline V CDR1 and CDR2: SGHNT, YENEEA. CDR3 protein: CASSPRTGSDEQYF. The CDR3 region has the DNA TGTGCCAGCAGCCCTCGTACAGGGTCCGATGAGCAGTACTTC.

The CDR3 is CASSQTASGGRIQETQYF. The CDR3 DNA reads TGCGCCAGCAGCCAAACGGCTAGCGGGGGGCGAATCCAAGAGACCCAGTACTTC. The rearrangement joins TRBV4-1 to TRBJ2-5, with 11 bases identical to TRBD2. Looked up from germline, CDR1 is MGHRA and CDR2 is YSYEKL. The CDR3 length is 18 residues. Trimming at V came to 2 bases and at J to 1 base, leaving 9 bases not matched to a gene.

The gene calls are TRBV7-9 and TRBJ2-7; TRBD1 matches at 8 bases. CDR3 size: 15 residues. The J segment lost 6 bases and the V segment lost 4 bases, leaving 11 bases of the junction unmatched. CDR1 SEHNR and CDR2 FQNEAQ come from the germline V gene (reference sequence). Here the CDR3 reads CASSSSGGVTSEQYF. The CDR3 DNA follows: TGTGCCAGCAGCTCCTCAGGGGGCGTTACCTCCGAGCAGTACTTC.

Comment on this clone: At one end, the junction sequence differs from germline, possibly due to a read error. J is TRBJ1-4 and V is TRBV7-9; maybe TRBD1 (5 bases). The CDR3 consists of 15 residues. CDR1 is SEHNR and CDR2 is FQNEAQ in the germline V gene (reference sequence). The CDR3 DNA follows: TGTTCCAGCAGCGCAACAGGTCCTCCTAATGAAAAACTGTTTTTT. Its protein is CSSSATGPPNEKLFF.

This clone was recorded once. One junction end does not reproduce the germline sequence, and a read error may be involved. This chain links TRBV7-9 with TRBJ1-1; 10 bases map to TRBD1. Germline V lookup: CDR1 SEHNR, CDR2 FQNEAQ (reference sequence). The CDR3 loop spans 12 amino acids. The CDR3 loop reads CSSSDRGPPAFF. Written as DNA, the CDR3 is TGTTCCAGCAGCGACAGGGGGCCTCCAGCTTTCTTT.

The chain couples TRBV27 to TRBJ1-6; 7 bases map to TRBD1. The CDR3 length is 14 residues. The V and J ends lost 8 bases and 10 bases, in that order; junction bases with no gene match: 11. Per the germline V gene, CDR1 is MNHEY and CDR2 is SMNVEV (reference sequence). The DNA for the CDR3 is TGTGCCAGCCGGGGGACAGCCGATAGGTCACCCCTCCACTTT. Its protein is CASRGTADRSPLHF.

The V gene is TRBV6-1, the J gene TRBJ1-2; 7 bases fit TRBD1. Germline-derived CDR1 and CDR2 are MNHNS and SASEGT. The CDR3 consists of 14 residues. J was trimmed by 5 bases and V by 3 bases; bases with no gene match: 6. The CDR3 here is CASSDTGASYGYTF. CDR3 in DNA: TGTGCCAGCAGTGATACAGGGGCCTCTTATGGCTACACCTTC.

This chain joins TRBV29-1 and TRBJ1-2; TRBD1 agrees at 7 bases. The germline gives CDR1 SQVTM, CDR2 ANQGSEA. The CDR3 has 17 residues. The V gene end was trimmed by 6 bases and the J gene end by 5 bases; junction bases not matched to a gene: 21. DNA of the CDR3: TGCAGCGTGAACGCCGGGACAGACGTAGGCTTCCGTTATGGCTACACCTTC. Encoded protein: CSVNAGTDVGFRYGYTF. The whole variable domain, remainder taken from reference TRBV29-1 and TRBJ1-2, is SAVISQKPSRDICQRGTSLTIQCQVDSQVTMMFWYRQQPGQSLTLIATANQGSEATYESGFVIDKFPISRPNLTFSTLTVSNMSPEDSSIYLCSVNAGTDVGFRYGYTFGSGTRLTVV.

The chain carries TRBV7-2 and TRBJ1-1; 9 bases are a match to TRBD1. Germline CDR1 and CDR2: SGHTA and FQGNSA. The CDR3 extends over 15 amino acids. After removal of 5 bases from V and 6 bases from J, the junction contained 10 bases not matched to a gene. The CDR3 sequence: CASSVSGTGSAEAFF. In DNA form, the CDR3 reads TGTGCCAGCAGCGTATCCGGGACAGGGAGCGCTGAAGCTTTCTTT. The full variable domain, its missing parts supplied by reference TRBV7-2 and TRBJ1-1, is GAGVSQSPSNKVTEKGKDVELRCDPISGHTALYWYRQSLGQGLEFLIYFQGNSAPDKSGLPSDRFSAERTGGSVSTLTIQRTQQEDSAVYLCASSVSGTGSAEAFFGQGTRLTVV.

CDR3 sequence (DNA): TGTGCCAGCAGCATCGCTAGCGGGGGACGCACAGATACGCAGTATTTT. Its translation: CASSIASGGRTDTQYF. The rearrangement uses TRBV5-5 and TRBJ2-3, with 10 bases fitting TRBD2. V was clipped by 4 bases and J by 1 base; unmatched bases: 6. Germline CDR1 SGHKS, CDR2 YYEKEE (reference sequence). This CDR3 has 16 residues.

The CDR3 DNA follows: TGTGCCAGCAGCCAGTCGGGGGGTCGCTGGCAGCCCCAGCATTTT. Its translation is CASSQSGGRWQPQHF. The rearrangement links TRBV9 to TRBJ1-5; TRBD1 is a possible D gene (5 bases). The V end lost 4 bases, the J end lost 7 bases, and 18 bases lay between the germline ends. Germline lookup yields CDR1 SGDLS and CDR2 YYNGEE. The CDR3 consists of 15 residues.

This clone has only a few counts. The genes are TRBV4-3 and TRBJ1-5; unclear D gene. The V end was cut by 0 bases, the J end by 0 bases, with 9 bases between. The CDR3 contains 16 residues. In germline, CDR1 is LGHNA, CDR2 YSLEER. The CDR3 nucleotides read TGCGCCAGCAGCCAAGATTCTACCCATAGCAATCAGCCCCAGCATTTT. It codes for CASSQDSTHSNQPQHF.